Listed below are T cell receptor beta chains from one sample, sequenced in a study of T-cell memory formation after mild COVID-19. TCRdb re-derived calls from the 5' RACE reads in MiXCR, one entry per CDR3 protein. This table has 190,000 or so distinct CDR3 sequences, approximately 10% appearing once. Material for sequencing was PBMCs or a T cell subset sorted from them (not recorded which). The receptor source for this set is a man aged 18 to 29 who had mild COVID-19 (a few samples of this study predate the infection). Cell type and time point are not known. Each CDR3 is given with its conserved first and last residue. Each record gives: CDR3 protein, CDR3 DNA, clone size, CDR3 length, J gene, V gene, D gene. The D gene is left open where the match is weak. A clone size is listed for some rows: how often the clone was seen (once, few, many), or a class if it is expanded.

CASSYRGYGYTF | TGTGCCAGCAGTTACAGGGGCTATGGCTACACCTTC | few | 12 | TRBJ1-2 | TRBV6-5 | NA
CASSWGGQGYEQYF | TGCGCCAGCAGCTGGGGCGGACAGGGCTACGAGCAGTACTTC | NA | 14 | TRBJ2-7 | TRBV5-1 | TRBD1
CASSFRPDTEAFF | TGTGCCAGCAGCTTTCGGCCTGACACTGAAGCTTTCTTT | NA | 13 | TRBJ1-1 | TRBV13 | NA
CASSSAGTGRETQYF | TGTGCCAGCAGCTCAGCCGGGACCGGCAGGGAGACCCAGTACTTC | few | 15 | TRBJ2-5 | TRBV7-2 | NA
CASRLSGTASGYTF | TGTGCCAGCAGGCTCTCCGGGACAGCGAGCGGCTACACCTTC | NA | 14 | TRBJ1-2 | TRBV12-3/TRBV12-4 | TRBD1
CASSTTGMDYEQYF | TGCGCCAGCTCAACGACAGGGATGGACTACGAGCAGTACTTC | NA | 14 | TRBJ2-7 | TRBV5-1 | TRBD1
CASSLLPPGARTDTQYF | TGTGCCAGCAGCTTATTACCCCCCGGGGCACGCACAGATACGCAGTATTTT | few | 17 | TRBJ2-3 | TRBV7-9 | NA
CASSYQGITDTQYF | TGTGCCAGCAGCTACCAGGGGATCACAGATACGCAGTATTTT | NA | 14 | TRBJ2-3 | TRBV7-2 | NA
CASSLRLDNTGELFF | TGTGCCAGCAGCCTTAGACTGGACAACACCGGGGAGCTGTTTTTT | NA | 15 | TRBJ2-2 | TRBV11-2 | NA
CASSLRQGAGNTIYF | TGTGCCAGCAGCTTGAGGCAGGGGGCAGGAAACACCATATATTTT | NA | 15 | TRBJ1-3 | TRBV5-4 | TRBD1
CASSTTATDTQYF | TGTGCCAGCAGCACGACAGCCACAGATACGCAGTATTTT | few | 13 | TRBJ2-3 | TRBV11-1 | NA
CASSELGGGAKNF | TGTGCCAGCAGTGAATTGGGCGGGGGGGCTAAGAACTTC | NA | 13 | TRBJ2-4 | TRBV2 | TRBD2
CASSVWGHQPQHF | TGTGCCAGCAGTGTCTGGGGACATCAGCCCCAGCATTTT | few | 13 | TRBJ1-5 | TRBV2 | NA
CASSLRPVYEQYF | TGTGCCAGCAGTTTACGCCCCGTCTACGAGCAGTACTTC | many | 13 | TRBJ2-7 | TRBV12-3/TRBV12-4 | NA
CSVDVGRNYGYTF | TGCAGCGTTGATGTGGGTCGGAACTATGGCTACACCTTC | NA | 13 | TRBJ1-2 | TRBV29-1 | NA
CASSQDGINQPQHF | TGTGCCAGCAGCCAAGACGGGATTAATCAGCCCCAGCATTTT | NA | 14 | TRBJ1-5 | TRBV3-1 | NA
CSVSLGPYEQYF | TGCAGCGTTTCCCTAGGTCCCTACGAGCAGTACTTC | many | 12 | TRBJ2-7 | TRBV29-1 | NA
CASSLAADRNYGYTF | TGTGCCAGCAGCTTAGCTGCGGACAGAAACTATGGCTACACCTTC | many | 15 | TRBJ1-2 | TRBV7-9 | NA
CSASWQNYGYTF | TGCAGTGCTAGTTGGCAAAACTATGGCTACACCTTC | NA | 12 | TRBJ1-2 | TRBV20-1 | NA
CASSRDTEKLFF | TGTGCCAGCAGTAGGGACACTGAAAAACTGTTTTTT | few | 12 | TRBJ1-4 | TRBV6-6 | NA
CSPRGQAAGYTF | TGCAGTCCCAGGGGACAGGCCGCTGGCTACACCTTC | NA | 12 | TRBJ1-2 | TRBV20-1 | TRBD1
CASRPGVFYGYTF | TGTGCCAGCAGGCCAGGGGTCTTCTATGGCTACACCTTC | NA | 13 | TRBJ1-2 | TRBV2 | NA
CASSLSSGGPSGTQYF | TGTGCCAGCAGTTTGTCTAGCGGGGGACCAAGCGGTACGCAGTATTTT | many | 16 | TRBJ2-3 | TRBV12-3/TRBV12-4 | TRBD2
CASSQVISDTQYF | TGCGCCAGCAGCCAGGTGATTTCAGATACGCAGTATTTT | few | 13 | TRBJ2-3 | TRBV4-3 | NA
CASSQSRTEETQYF | TGTGCCAGCAGCCAATCTCGGACAGAAGAGACCCAGTACTTC | NA | 14 | TRBJ2-5 | TRBV7-2 | NA
CASSLDRGHIQYF | TGTGCCAGCAGCTTGGACAGGGGTCACATTCAGTACTTC | few | 13 | TRBJ2-4 | TRBV7-2 | TRBD1